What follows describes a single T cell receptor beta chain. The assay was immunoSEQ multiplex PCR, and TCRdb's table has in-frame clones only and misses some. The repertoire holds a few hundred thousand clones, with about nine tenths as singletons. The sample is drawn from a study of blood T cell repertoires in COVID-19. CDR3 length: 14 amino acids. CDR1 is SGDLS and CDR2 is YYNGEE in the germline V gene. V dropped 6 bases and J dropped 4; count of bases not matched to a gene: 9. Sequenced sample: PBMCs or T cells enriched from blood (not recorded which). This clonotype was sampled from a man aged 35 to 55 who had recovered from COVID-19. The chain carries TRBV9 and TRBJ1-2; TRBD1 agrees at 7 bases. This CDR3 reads CASTDRDNRYGYTF. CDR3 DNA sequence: TGTGCCAGCACTGACAGGGACAATCGCTATGGCTACACCTTC.